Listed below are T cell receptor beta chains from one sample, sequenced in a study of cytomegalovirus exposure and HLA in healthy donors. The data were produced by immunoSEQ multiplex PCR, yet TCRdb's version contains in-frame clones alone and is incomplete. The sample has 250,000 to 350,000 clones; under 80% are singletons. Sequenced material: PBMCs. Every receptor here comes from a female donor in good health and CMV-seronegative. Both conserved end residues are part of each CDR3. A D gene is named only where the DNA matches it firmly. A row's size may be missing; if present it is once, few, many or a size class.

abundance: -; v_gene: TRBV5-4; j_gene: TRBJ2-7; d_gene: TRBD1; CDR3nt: TGTGCCAGCAGCCCCCCGACAGGGATGGCCTACGAGCAGTACTTC; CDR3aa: CASSPPTGMAYEQYF
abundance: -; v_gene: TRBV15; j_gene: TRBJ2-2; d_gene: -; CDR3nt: TGTGCCACCGCAGGGGTCGGTAACACCGGGGAGCTGTTTTTT; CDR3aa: CATAGVGNTGELFF
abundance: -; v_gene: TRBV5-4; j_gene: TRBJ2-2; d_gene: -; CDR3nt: TGTGCCAGCAGCTTGGGACTAGTCCGGGACACCGGGGAGCTGTTTTTT; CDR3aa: CASSLGLVRDTGELFF
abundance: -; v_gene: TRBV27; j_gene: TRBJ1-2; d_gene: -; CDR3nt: TGTGCCAGCAGTTTGCGTGGCGGCACGATCTATGGCTACACCTTC; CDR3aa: CASSLRGGTIYGYTF
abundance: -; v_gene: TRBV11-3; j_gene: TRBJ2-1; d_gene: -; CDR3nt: TGTGCCAGCAGCCTGAGGGGGTCGAGCTCCTACAATGAGCAGTTCTTC; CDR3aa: CASSLRGSSSYNEQFF
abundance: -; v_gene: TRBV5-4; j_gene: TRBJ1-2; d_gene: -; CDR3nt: TGTGCCAGCAGCCCGGGTTCCGGGGGGGCGAAACTGAGTGGCTACACCTTC; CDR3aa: CASSPGSGGAKLSGYTF
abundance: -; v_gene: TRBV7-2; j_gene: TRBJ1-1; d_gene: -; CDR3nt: TGTGCCAGCAGCTGGGGGGGGGCTGAAGCTTTCTTT; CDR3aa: CASSWGGAEAFF
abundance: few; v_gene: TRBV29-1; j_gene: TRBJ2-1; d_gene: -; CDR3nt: TGCAGCGTCGAACTACGCTCCTACAATGAGCAGTTCTTC; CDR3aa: CSVELRSYNEQFF
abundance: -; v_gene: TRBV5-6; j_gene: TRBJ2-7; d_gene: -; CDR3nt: TGTGCCAGCAGGGGGGGCGCGGGAGTGAACGAGCAGTACTTC; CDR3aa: CASRGGAGVNEQYF
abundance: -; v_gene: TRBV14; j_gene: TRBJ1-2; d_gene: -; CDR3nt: TGTGCCAGCAGCCAGCAGGGGCGTAGTGGCTACACCTTC; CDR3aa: CASSQQGRSGYTF
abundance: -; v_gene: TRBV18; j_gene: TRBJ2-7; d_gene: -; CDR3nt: TGTGCCAGCTCACCTACCCGGGACTGGGTCGACGAGCAGTACTTC; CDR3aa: CASSPTRDWVDEQYF
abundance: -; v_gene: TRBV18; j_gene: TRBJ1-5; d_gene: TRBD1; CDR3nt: TGTGCCAGCTCACCACCTGGACAGGGGGACCAGCCCCAGCATTTT; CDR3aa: CASSPPGQGDQPQHF
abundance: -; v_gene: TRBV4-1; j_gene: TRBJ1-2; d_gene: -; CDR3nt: TGCGCCAGCAGCCAAGAACACGGACTGCTCTATGGCTACACCTTC; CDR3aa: CASSQEHGLLYGYTF
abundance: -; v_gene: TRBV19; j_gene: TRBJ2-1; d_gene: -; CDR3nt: TGTGCCAGTAGTATATCACAGTTGGGCTACAATGAGCAGTTCTTC; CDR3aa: CASSISQLGYNEQFF
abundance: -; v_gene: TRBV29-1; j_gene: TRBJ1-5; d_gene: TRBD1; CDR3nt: TGCAGCGTCATGGGACAGGGGAATCAGCCCCAGCATTTT; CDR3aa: CSVMGQGNQPQHF
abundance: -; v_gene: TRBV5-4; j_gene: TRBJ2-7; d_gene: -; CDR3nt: TGTGCCAGCAGCCTTGGGCCAGCTTCCTCCTACGAGCAGTACTTC; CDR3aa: CASSLGPASSYEQYF
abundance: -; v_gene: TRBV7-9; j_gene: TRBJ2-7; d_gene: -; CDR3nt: TGTGCCAGCAGCTCCAGTGGGGGCTTCTACGAGCAGTACTTC; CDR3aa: CASSSSGGFYEQYF
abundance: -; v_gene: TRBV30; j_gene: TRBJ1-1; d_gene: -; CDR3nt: TGTGCCTGGAATACACAGGCGAACACTGAAGCTTTCTTT; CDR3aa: CAWNTQANTEAFF
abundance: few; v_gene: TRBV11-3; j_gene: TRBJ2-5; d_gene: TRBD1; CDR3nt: TGTGCCAGCAGCCCCCGGACAGGGCGGGAGACCCAGTACTTC; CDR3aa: CASSPRTGRETQYF
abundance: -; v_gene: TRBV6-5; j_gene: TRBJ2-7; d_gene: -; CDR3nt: TGTGCCAGCAGTTACTCGAGCCAGGGGGGCTACGAGCAGTACTTC; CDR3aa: CASSYSSQGGYEQYF
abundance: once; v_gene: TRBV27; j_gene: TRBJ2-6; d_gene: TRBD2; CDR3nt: TGTGCCAGCAGTAAGCTAGCGGGAGAGTTCTCTGGGGCCAACGTCCTGACTTTC; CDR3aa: CASSKLAGEFSGANVLTF
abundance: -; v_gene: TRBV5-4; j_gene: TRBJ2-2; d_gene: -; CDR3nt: TGTGCCAGCAGCGCGTTTCTAGGTGGAGGAACCGGGGAGCTGTTTTTT; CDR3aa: CASSAFLGGGTGELFF
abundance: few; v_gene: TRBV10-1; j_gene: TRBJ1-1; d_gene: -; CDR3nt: TGCGCCAGCAGGGGCAGGGTGCGCACTGAAGCTTTCTTT; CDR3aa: CASRGRVRTEAFF
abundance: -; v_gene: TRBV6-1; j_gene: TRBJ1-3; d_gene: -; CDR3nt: TGTGCCAGCAGTAAGACAGACTCTGGAAACACCATATATTTT; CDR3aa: CASSKTDSGNTIYF
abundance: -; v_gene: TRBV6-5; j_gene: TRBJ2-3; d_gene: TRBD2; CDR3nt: TGTGCCAGCAGTTACGGGCTAGCGGGAGCCACAGATACGCAGTATTTT; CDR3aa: CASSYGLAGATDTQYF
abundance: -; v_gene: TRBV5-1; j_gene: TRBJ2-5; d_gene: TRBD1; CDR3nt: TGCGCCAGCAGCTTGATAGGCAGGGGGCGGGAGACCCAGTACTTC; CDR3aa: CASSLIGRGRETQYF
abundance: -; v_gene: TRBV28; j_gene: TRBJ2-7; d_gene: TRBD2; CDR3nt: TGTGCCAGCAGTTCCGGGACTAGCATCAACGAGCAGTACTTC; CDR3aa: CASSSGTSINEQYF
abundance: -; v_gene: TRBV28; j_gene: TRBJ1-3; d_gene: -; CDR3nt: TGTGCCAGCAGTTCACTAAACACCATATATTTT; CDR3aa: CASSSLNTIYF
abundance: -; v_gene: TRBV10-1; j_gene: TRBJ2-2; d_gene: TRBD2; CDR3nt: TGCGCCAGCGTCGGGACTAGCGGAGGGGAGCTGCTTTTT; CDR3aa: CASVGTSGGELLF
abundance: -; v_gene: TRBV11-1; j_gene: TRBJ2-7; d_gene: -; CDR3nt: TGTGCCAGCAGCTTACACCGGGACAACTACGAGCAGTACTTC; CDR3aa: CASSLHRDNYEQYF
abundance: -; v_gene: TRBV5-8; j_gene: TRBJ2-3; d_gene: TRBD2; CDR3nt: TGTGCCAGCAGCCCCGAACGGGGGGGAGTTACAGATACGCAGTATTTT; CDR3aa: CASSPERGGVTDTQYF
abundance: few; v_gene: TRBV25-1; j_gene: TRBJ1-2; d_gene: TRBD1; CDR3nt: TGTGCCAGCAGTGAACTCTACCGGACAGGGAGGAATGGCTACACCTTC; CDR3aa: CASSELYRTGRNGYTF
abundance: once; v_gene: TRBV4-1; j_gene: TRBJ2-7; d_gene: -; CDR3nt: TGCGCCAGCAGCCAAGTTGAGGCAGGGGGGCTCTACGAGCAGTACTTC; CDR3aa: CASSQVEAGGLYEQYF
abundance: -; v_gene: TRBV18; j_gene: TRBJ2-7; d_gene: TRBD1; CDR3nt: TGTGCCAGCTCACCACAGGGGGCGCCTGCCGAGCAGTACTTC; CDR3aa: CASSPQGAPAEQYF
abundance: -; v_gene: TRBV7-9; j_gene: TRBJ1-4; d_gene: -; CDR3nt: TGTGCCAGCAGCTGGGGGGCCCAGCGGGGTGAAAAACTGTTTTTT; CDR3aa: CASSWGAQRGEKLFF
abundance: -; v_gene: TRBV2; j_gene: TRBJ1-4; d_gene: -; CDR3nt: TGTGCCAGCAGTGTCGTCAGGGCTTCCGAAAAACTGTTTTTT; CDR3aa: CASSVVRASEKLFF
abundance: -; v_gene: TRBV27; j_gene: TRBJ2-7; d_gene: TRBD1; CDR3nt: TGTGCCAGCAGTTTTAGGGGACAGCCGTACGAGCAGTACTTC; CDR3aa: CASSFRGQPYEQYF
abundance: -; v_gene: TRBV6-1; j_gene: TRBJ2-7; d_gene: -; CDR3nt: TGTGCCAGCAGTGATGGGCTACGCGAGCAGTACTTC; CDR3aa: CASSDGLREQYF
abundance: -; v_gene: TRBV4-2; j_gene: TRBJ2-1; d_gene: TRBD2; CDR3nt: TGTGCCAGCAGCCGACCTGAGCGGGGGGACAATGAGCAGTTCTTC; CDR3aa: CASSRPERGDNEQFF
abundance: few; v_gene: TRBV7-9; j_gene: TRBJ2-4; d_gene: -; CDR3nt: TGTGCCAGCAGCTTATCCTTACCAAACTTAGCCAAAAACATTCAGTACTTC; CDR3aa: CASSLSLPNLAKNIQYF